The following is a TCR beta chain sequence with its context. The antigen remains unidentified. This record belongs to a study of T-cell memory formation after mild COVID-19. Across the whole study: Largely, the TCR clusters proved donor specific.

This CDR3 has 15 amino acids. Trimming removed 5 bases at V and 2 bases at J, with 14 bases between. The germline gives CDR1 SGHNT, CDR2 YENEEA. TCRdb redid the calling of the 5' RACE reads with MiXCR, one entry per CDR3 protein. The sample has approximately 500,000 distinct CDR3 sequences, 20% to 25% seen once. Notes on the study in general: Day 15 to 85 contracting clones showed balanced CD4/CD8; day 15 to 37 expanders favored CD4+.

Sequences were obtained from PBMCs or a T cell subset sorted from them (not recorded which). The chain is built from TRBV11-3 and TRBJ2-3, with D possibly matching TRBD2 (6 bases). This sequence was found in an adult woman who had mild COVID-19 (a few samples of this study predate the infection). Cell type and time point are not known. The CDR3 protein is CASSLPGLSTDTQYF. The CDR3 nucleotides read TGTGCCAGCAGCCTTCCGGGACTCTCCACAGATACGCAGTATTTT.